Listed below are T cell receptor beta chains from one sample, sequenced in a study of Ad26.COV2.S vaccination and SARS-CoV-2 variants. Assay used: immunoSEQ multiplex PCR; TCRdb lists only in-frame clones, some missing. The sample lists some 410,000 clones, about nine tenths occurring once. The sequencing used peripheral blood, collected in a trial of Ad26.COV2.S vaccine versus placebo. The receptors shown here come from a person aged 18-60 years who received the Ad26.COV2.S COVID-19 vaccine or a placebo. Each CDR3 is given with its conserved first and last residue. A D gene is named only where the DNA matches it firmly. Some rows mark clone size as missing; the rest say once, few, many or name a class of expanded clone.

clone size	D gene	V gene	J gene	CDR3 protein	CDR3 DNA
NA	TRBD1	TRBV28	TRBJ1-2	CASSLGGTGGARTYGYTF	TGTGCCAGCAGTTTAGGGGGGACAGGGGGCGCGAGAACCTATGGCTACACCTTC
NA	NA	TRBV28	TRBJ2-7	CASSPVPELSSHEQYF	TGTGCCAGCAGTCCAGTCCCGGAGCTATCCTCACATGAGCAGTACTTC
NA	NA	TRBV21-1	TRBJ1-5	CASSKQGEDQPQHF	TGTGCCAGCAGCAAACAAGGGGAGGACCAGCCCCAGCATTTT
NA	NA	TRBV12-3/TRBV12-4	TRBJ2-7	CASSPATDYEQYF	TGTGCCAGCAGTCCTGCGACAGACTACGAGCAGTACTTC
NA	NA	TRBV9	TRBJ1-1	CASSEDTAWNTEAFF	TGTGCCAGCAGCGAGGACACGGCTTGGAACACTGAAGCTTTCTTT
NA	NA	TRBV5-6	TRBJ2-4	CASSLLKLAKNIQYF	TGTGCCAGCAGCTTGTTGAAGCTAGCCAAAAACATTCAGTACTTC
few	NA	TRBV7-9	TRBJ1-2	CASSLGQPIYGYTF	TGTGCCAGCAGCTTAGGACAGCCAATCTATGGCTACACCTTC
NA	NA	TRBV6-1	TRBJ1-3	CASSEARGAENTIYF	TGTGCCAGCAGTGAAGCCCGTGGCGCTGAAAACACCATATATTTT
NA	TRBD2	TRBV5-1	TRBJ2-3	CASSLEKIRTSGGEADTQYF	TGCGCCAGCAGCTTGGAAAAAATTCGAACTAGCGGGGGGGAAGCAGATACGCAGTATTTT
once	TRBD1	TRBV7-9	TRBJ2-6	CASRDRDLTLTGANVLTF	TGTGCCAGCAGGGACAGGGACTTAACACTAACTGGGGCCAACGTCCTGACTTTC
NA	NA	TRBV12-3/TRBV12-4	TRBJ1-2	CASSLGGPYGYTF	TGTGCCAGCAGTCTCGGGGGCCCCTATGGCTACACCTTC
once	NA	TRBV30	TRBJ1-2	CAWTPKGSMNNYGYTF	TGTGCCTGGACCCCCAAGGGTAGTATGAACAACTATGGCTACACCTTC
NA	NA	TRBV21-1	TRBJ1-1	CASSEGPPDSAEAFF	TGTGCCAGCAGCGAAGGGCCACCAGATTCCGCTGAAGCTTTCTTT
NA	NA	TRBV7-9	TRBJ2-2	CASSLHGELFF	TGTGCCAGCAGCTTACACGGGGAGCTGTTTTTT
once	NA	TRBV14	TRBJ1-1	CASSQSLGQGVSEAFF	TGTGCCAGCAGCCAATCCTTGGGCCAGGGAGTATCTGAAGCTTTCTTT
NA	TRBD2	TRBV11-2	TRBJ2-5	CASSLGTSGGWTQYF	TGTGCCAGCAGCTTAGGGACTAGCGGGGGTTGGACCCAGTACTTC
NA	NA	TRBV5-6	TRBJ2-5	CASSFGETQYF	TGTGCCAGCAGCTTTGGAGAGACCCAGTACTTC
once	TRBD1	TRBV5-1	TRBJ2-2	CASSRDIDRDGTGELFF	TGCGCCAGCAGTCGCGACATCGACAGGGACGGCACCGGGGAGCTGTTTTTT
NA	TRBD1	TRBV2	TRBJ2-2	CASSGRQGYTGELFF	TGTGCCAGCAGTGGGCGACAGGGGTACACCGGGGAGCTGTTTTTT
NA	NA	TRBV5-1	TRBJ2-3	CASSLGGADTQYF	TGCGCCAGCAGCTTAGGTGGGGCAGATACGCAGTATTTT
once	NA	TRBV11-2	TRBJ2-7	CASSLWTVAYEQYF	TGTGCCAGCAGCTTATGGACAGTAGCCTACGAGCAGTACTTC
NA	NA	TRBV5-1	TRBJ2-7	CASSLDPATYEQYF	TGCGCCAGCAGCTTGGATCCGGCTACCTACGAGCAGTACTTC
NA	NA	TRBV7-9	TRBJ2-3	CASSPSTDTQYF	TGTGCCAGCAGCCCAAGCACAGATACGCAGTATTTT
NA	TRBD1	TRBV14	TRBJ1-1	CASSRLPGQGRGTEAFF	TGTGCCAGCAGCCGACTCCCGGGACAGGGAAGGGGCACTGAAGCTTTCTTT
NA	TRBD2	TRBV2	TRBJ2-3	CASTHWTSGSSDTQYF	TGTGCCAGCACCCATTGGACTAGCGGTTCTTCAGATACGCAGTATTTT
NA	NA	TRBV21-1	TRBJ2-4	CASSMPSGGKDIQYF	TGTGCCAGCAGCATGCCGTCAGGGGGCAAAGACATTCAGTACTTC
NA	NA	TRBV11-3	TRBJ2-3	CASSGDRDTQYF	TGTGCCAGCAGCGGGGACCGTGATACGCAGTATTTT
NA	NA	TRBV10-2	TRBJ2-5	CASSEKGPLQETQYF	TGCGCCAGCAGTGAGAAGGGGCCGCTCCAAGAGACCCAGTACTTC
NA	TRBD1	TRBV27	TRBJ2-2	CASKLTTGVGELFF	TGTGCCAGCAAACTAACCACAGGGGTCGGGGAGCTGTTTTTT
NA	NA	TRBV3-1/TRBV3-2	TRBJ1-2	CASSQAEANYGYTF	TGTGCCAGCAGCCAAGCTGAGGCAAACTATGGCTACACCTTC
NA	NA	TRBV19	TRBJ1-2	CASSIEGGYGYTF	TGTGCCAGTAGTATAGAGGGGGGATATGGCTACACCTTC
NA	NA	TRBV4-1	TRBJ2-3	CASSEGPLTDTQYF	TGCGCCAGCAGCGAGGGACCGCTCACAGATACGCAGTATTTT
NA	NA	TRBV18	TRBJ2-3	CASSPVDPRWADTQYF	TGTGCCAGCTCACCTGTAGACCCCCGGTGGGCAGATACGCAGTATTTT
NA	TRBD2	TRBV6-2/TRBV6-3	TRBJ2-7	CASSSGTSGDFYEQYF	TGTGCCAGCAGTTCCGGGACTAGCGGGGACTTCTACGAGCAGTACTTC
NA	NA	TRBV20-1	TRBJ2-1	CSAIENNEQFF	TGCAGTGCTATAGAGAACAATGAGCAGTTCTTC
once	NA	TRBV30	TRBJ2-1	CAWSSLEQFF	TGTGCCTGGAGTTCACTAGAGCAGTTCTTC
once	NA	TRBV4-3	TRBJ1-1	CASSVQVDMNTEAFF	TGCGCCAGCAGCGTACAGGTTGACATGAACACTGAAGCTTTCTTT
NA	NA	TRBV4-3	TRBJ2-6	CASSQDRDNIFSGANVLTF	TGCGCCAGCAGCCAAGATCGGGATAACATCTTCTCTGGGGCCAACGTCCTGACTTTC
NA	NA	TRBV18	TRBJ1-4	CASSQLATSNEKLFF	TGTGCCAGCTCACAGCTTGCCACCTCTAATGAAAAACTGTTTTTT
few	NA	TRBV7-2	TRBJ1-1	CASLWGVGNTEAFF	TGTGCCAGCCTCTGGGGGGTGGGAAACACTGAAGCTTTCTTT
NA	TRBD1	TRBV3-1/TRBV3-2	TRBJ2-3	CASSRSPGQHSRTDTQYF	TGTGCCAGCAGCCGCTCACCGGGACAGCACTCAAGAACAGATACGCAGTATTTT
NA	NA	TRBV5-8	TRBJ1-6	CASSLASPSSYNSPLHF	TGTGCCAGCAGCTTGGCCAGCCCTAGCTCCTATAATTCACCCCTCCACTTT
NA	NA	TRBV2	TRBJ1-2	CASIGTPYGYTF	TGTGCCAGCATCGGGACGCCCTATGGCTACACCTTC
NA	TRBD1	TRBV7-9	TRBJ1-4	CASIPAPGQGAMGDEKLFF	TGTGCCAGCATCCCCGCACCGGGACAGGGGGCGATGGGGGATGAAAAACTGTTTTTT
NA	NA	TRBV7-9	TRBJ1-4	CASSQGIATNEKLFF	TGTGCCAGCAGTCAGGGTATTGCAACTAATGAAAAACTGTTTTTT
NA	NA	TRBV30	TRBJ1-1	CAWSVSSLNTEAFF	TGTGCCTGGAGTGTTTCCAGTCTGAACACTGAAGCTTTCTTT
NA	TRBD1	TRBV24-1	TRBJ2-3	CATSDRGQGAGTQYF	TGTGCCACCAGTGACCGCGGACAGGGGGCCGGTACGCAGTATTTT
NA	TRBD1	TRBV27	TRBJ2-7	CASIDRGRNEQYF	TGTGCCAGCATCGACAGGGGTAGGAACGAGCAGTACTTC
NA	TRBD1	TRBV6-2/TRBV6-3	TRBJ2-2	CASSPSGQLILTGELFF	TGTGCCAGCAGCCCTTCGGGACAGCTTATCCTCACCGGGGAGCTGTTTTTT
NA	NA	TRBV6-5	TRBJ2-1	CASRQRQHNEQFF	TGTGCCAGCAGACAAAGACAGCACAATGAGCAGTTCTTC
NA	TRBD1	TRBV7-2	TRBJ2-7	CASSFSGDSYEQYF	TGTGCCAGCAGCTTCAGTGGGGACAGCTACGAGCAGTACTTC
NA	NA	TRBV19	TRBJ2-1	CASSISVAYEQFF	TGTGCCAGTAGTATTTCTGTCGCGTATGAGCAGTTCTTC
NA	NA	TRBV7-6	TRBJ1-2	CASSSDGEYGYGYTF	TGTGCCAGCAGTTCAGACGGGGAGTATGGCTATGGCTACACCTTC
once	TRBD1	TRBV27	TRBJ1-1	CASSLRSTGGGAEAFF	TGTGCCAGCAGTTTGCGGTCCACAGGGGGAGGTGCTGAAGCTTTCTTT
few	NA	TRBV19	TRBJ2-7	CASSERGILYEQYF	TGTGCCAGTAGTGAGCGCGGTATTTTGTACGAGCAGTACTTC
NA	NA	TRBV20-1	TRBJ2-3	CSAIQTDTQYF	TGCAGTGCAATACAGACAGATACGCAGTATTTT
NA	NA	TRBV7-8	TRBJ2-7	CASSLRGLPGGEQYF	TGTGCCAGCAGCTTAAGGGGGCTGCCGGGGGGCGAGCAGTACTTC